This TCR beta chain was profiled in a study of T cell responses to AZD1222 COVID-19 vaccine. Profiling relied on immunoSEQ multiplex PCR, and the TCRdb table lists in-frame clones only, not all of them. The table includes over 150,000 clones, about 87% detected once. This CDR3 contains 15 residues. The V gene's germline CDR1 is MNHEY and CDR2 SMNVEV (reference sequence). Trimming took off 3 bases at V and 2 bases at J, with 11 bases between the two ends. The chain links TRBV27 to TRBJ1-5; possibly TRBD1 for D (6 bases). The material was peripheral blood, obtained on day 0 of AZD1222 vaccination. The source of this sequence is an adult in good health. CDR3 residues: CASSLFRGGNQPQHF. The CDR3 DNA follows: TGTGCCAGCAGTTTGTTCAGGGGAGGCAATCAGCCCCAGCATTTT.